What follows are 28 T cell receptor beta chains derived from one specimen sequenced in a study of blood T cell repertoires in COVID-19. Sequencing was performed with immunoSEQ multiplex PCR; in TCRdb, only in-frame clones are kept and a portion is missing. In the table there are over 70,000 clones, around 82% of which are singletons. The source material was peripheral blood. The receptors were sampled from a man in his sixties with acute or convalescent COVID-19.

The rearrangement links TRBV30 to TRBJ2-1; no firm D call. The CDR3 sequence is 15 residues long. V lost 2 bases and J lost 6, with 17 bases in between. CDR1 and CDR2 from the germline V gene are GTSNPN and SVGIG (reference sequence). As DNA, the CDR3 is TGTGCCTGGAGTCAGTTGCGGCCGAGTCGCAATGAGCAGTTCTTC. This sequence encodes CAWSQLRPSRNEQFF.

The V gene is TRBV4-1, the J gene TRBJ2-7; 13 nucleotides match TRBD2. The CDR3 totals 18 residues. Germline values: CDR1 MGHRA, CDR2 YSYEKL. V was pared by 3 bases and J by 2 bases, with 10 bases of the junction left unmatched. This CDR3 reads CASSHLTSGRIGPYEQYF. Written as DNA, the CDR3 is TGCGCCAGCAGCCACTTGACTAGCGGGAGGATAGGACCCTACGAGCAGTACTTC.

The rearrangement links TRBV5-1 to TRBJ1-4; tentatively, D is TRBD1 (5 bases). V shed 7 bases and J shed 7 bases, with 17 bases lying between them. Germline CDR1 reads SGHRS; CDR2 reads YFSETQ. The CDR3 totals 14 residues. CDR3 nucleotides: TGCGCCAGCTCCAATGCCGGGGGAGGTGAAAAACTGTTTTTT. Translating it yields CASSNAGGGEKLFF. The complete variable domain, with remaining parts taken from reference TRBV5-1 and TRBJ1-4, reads KAGVTQTPRYLIKTRGQQVTLSCSPISGHRSVSWYQQTPGQGLQFLFEYFSETQRNKGNFPGRFSGRQFSNSRSEMNVSTLELGDSALYLCASSNAGGGEKLFFGSGTQLSVL.

In nucleotides, the CDR3 is TGTGCCAGCAGCCAAACTAGCCCCGGGGAGCTGTTTTTT. Encoded protein: CASSQTSPGELFF. The genes are TRBV3-1 (or the pseudogene TRBV3-2) and TRBJ2-2, with D possibly matching TRBD2 (6 bases). The length of the CDR3 is 13 residues. Germline CDR1 reads LGHDT; CDR2 reads YNNKEL (reference sequence). The V and J ends lost 2 bases and 6 bases respectively, with 7 bases between them.

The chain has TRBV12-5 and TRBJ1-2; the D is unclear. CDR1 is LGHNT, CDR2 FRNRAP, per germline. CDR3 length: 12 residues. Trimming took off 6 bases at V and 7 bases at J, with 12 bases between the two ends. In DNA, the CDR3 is TGTGCTAGTGGACGCGACTTCGGTGGCTACACCTTC. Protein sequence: CASGRDFGGYTF.

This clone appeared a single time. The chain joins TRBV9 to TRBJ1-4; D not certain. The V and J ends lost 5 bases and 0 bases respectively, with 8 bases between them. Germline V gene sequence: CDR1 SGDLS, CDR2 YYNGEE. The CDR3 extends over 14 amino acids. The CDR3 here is CASRHVATNEKLFF. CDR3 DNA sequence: TGTGCCAGCAGACACGTCGCAACTAATGAAAAACTGTTTTTT.

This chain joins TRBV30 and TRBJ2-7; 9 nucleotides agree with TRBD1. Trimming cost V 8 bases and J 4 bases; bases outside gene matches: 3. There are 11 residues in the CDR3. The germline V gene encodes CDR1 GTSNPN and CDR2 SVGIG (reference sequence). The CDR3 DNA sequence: TGTGCCGGGGGACAGGGTTACGAGCAGTACTTC. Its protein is CAGGQGYEQYF.

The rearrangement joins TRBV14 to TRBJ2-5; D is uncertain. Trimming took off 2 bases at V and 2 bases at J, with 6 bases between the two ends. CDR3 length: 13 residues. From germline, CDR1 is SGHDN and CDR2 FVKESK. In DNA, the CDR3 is TGTGCCAGCAGCCAAAACAGTCAAGAGACCCAGTACTTC. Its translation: CASSQNSQETQYF.

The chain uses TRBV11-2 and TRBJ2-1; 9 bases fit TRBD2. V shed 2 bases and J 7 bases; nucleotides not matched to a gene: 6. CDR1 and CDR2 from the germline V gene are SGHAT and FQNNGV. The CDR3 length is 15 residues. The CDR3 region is CASSLILAGTNEQFF. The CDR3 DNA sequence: TGTGCCAGCAGCTTAATACTAGCGGGTACTAATGAGCAGTTCTTC.

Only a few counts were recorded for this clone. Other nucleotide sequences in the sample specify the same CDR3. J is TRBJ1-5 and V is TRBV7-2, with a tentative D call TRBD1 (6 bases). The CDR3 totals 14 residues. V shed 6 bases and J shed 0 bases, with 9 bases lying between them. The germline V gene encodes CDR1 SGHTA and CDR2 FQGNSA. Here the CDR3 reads CASSPQGSNQPQHF. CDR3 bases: TGTGCCAGCAGTCCACAGGGTAGCAATCAGCCCCAGCATTTT.

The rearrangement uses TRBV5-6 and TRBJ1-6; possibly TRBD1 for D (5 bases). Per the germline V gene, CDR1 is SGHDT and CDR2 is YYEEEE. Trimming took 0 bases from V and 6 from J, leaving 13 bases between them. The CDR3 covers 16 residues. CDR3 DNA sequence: TGTGCCAGCAGCTTGGCCGTCGGGCAGGGTAATTCACCCCTCCACTTT. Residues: CASSLAVGQGNSPLHF.

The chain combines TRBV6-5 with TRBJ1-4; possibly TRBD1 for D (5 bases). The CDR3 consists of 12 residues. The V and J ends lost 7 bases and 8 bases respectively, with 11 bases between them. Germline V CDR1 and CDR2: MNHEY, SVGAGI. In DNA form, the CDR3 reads TGTGCCAGCAATAGACGGGGGGAAAAACTGTTTTTT. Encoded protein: CASNRRGEKLFF.

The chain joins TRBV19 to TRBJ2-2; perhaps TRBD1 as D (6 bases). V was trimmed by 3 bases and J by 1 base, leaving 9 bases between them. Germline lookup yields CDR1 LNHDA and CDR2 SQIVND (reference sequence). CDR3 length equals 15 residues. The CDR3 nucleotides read TGTGCCAGTAGTATTAGGGGGAGGAACACCGGGGAGCTGTTTTTT. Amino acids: CASSIRGRNTGELFF. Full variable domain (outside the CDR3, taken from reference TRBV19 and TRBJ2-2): DGGITQSPKYLFRKEGQNVTLSCEQNLNHDAMYWYRQDPGQGLRLIYYSQIVNDFQKGDIAEGYSVSREKKESFPLTVTSAQKNPTAFYLCASSIRGRNTGELFFGEGSRLTVL.

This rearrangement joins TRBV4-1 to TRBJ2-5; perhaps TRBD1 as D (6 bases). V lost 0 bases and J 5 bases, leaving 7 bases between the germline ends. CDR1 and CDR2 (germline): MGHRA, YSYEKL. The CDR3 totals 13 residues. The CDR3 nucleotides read TGCGCCAGCAGCCAAGAAGACAGGGAGACCCAGTACTTC. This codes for CASSQEDRETQYF.

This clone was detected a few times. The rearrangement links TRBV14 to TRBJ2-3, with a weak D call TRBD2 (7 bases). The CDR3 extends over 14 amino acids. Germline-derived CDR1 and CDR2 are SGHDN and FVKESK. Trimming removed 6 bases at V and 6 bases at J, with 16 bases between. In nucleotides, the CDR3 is TGTGCCAGCAGGCCCCGGGGGGCCATCGATACGCAGTATTTT. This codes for CASRPRGAIDTQYF. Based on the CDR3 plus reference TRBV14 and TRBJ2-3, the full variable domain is EAGVTQFPSHSVIEKGQTVTLRCDPISGHDNLYWYRRVMGKEIKFLLHFVKESKQDESGMPNNRFLAERTGGTYSTLKVQPAELEDSGVYFCASRPRGAIDTQYFGPGTRLTVL.

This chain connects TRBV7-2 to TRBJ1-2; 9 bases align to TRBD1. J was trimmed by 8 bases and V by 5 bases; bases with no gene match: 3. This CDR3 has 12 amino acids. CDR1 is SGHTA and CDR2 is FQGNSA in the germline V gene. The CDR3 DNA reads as TGTGCCAGCAGCCCCGGGACAGGGGGCTACACCTTC. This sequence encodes CASSPGTGGYTF.

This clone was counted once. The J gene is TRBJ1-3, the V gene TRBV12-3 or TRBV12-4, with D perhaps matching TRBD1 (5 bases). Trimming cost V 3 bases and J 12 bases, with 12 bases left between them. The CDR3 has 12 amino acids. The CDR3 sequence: CASSFGAGSIYF. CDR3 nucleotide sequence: TGTGCCAGCAGTTTCGGGGCGGGGAGCATATATTTT.

The CDR3 region is CASSYGVAGSYEQYF. For the CDR3, the DNA is TGTGCCAGCAGTTACGGAGTAGCGGGATCCTACGAGCAGTACTTC. V and J are TRBV6-2 or TRBV6-3 and TRBJ2-7; TRBD2 matches 8 bases. V trimming: 2 bases; J trimming: 1 base; junction bases outside the gene matches: 4. Per the germline V gene, CDR1 is MNHEY and CDR2 is SVGEGT. The CDR3 is 15 amino acids.

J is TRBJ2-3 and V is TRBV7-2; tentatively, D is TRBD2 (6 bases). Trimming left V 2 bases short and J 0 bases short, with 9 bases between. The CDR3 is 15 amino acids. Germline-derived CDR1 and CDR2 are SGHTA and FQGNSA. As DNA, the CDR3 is TGTGCCAGCAGCTTAAGGCGGGGAAGCACAGATACGCAGTATTTT. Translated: CASSLRRGSTDTQYF.

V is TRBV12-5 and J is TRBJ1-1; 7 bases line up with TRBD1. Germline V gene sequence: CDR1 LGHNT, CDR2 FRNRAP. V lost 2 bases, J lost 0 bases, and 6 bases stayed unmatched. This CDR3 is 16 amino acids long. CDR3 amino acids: CASGLRQGTLNTEAFF. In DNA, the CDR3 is TGTGCTAGTGGTTTGCGACAGGGAACTTTGAACACTGAAGCTTTCTTT.

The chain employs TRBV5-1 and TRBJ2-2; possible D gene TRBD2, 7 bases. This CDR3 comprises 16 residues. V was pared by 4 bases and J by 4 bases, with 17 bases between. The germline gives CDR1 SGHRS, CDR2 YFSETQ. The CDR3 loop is CASSTDRGAGTGELFF. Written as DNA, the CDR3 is TGCGCCAGCAGCACTGATCGGGGGGCCGGCACCGGGGAGCTGTTTTTT.

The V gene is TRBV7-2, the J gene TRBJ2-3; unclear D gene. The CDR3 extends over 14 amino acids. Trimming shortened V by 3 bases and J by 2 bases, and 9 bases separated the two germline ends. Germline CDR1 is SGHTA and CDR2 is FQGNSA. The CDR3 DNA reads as TGTGCCAGCAGCTTGGCCAGATACACAGATACGCAGTATTTT. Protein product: CASSLARYTDTQYF.

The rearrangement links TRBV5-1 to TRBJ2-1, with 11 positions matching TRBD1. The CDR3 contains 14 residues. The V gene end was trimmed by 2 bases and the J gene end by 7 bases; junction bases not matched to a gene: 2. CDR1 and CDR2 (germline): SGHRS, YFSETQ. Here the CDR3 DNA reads TGCGCCAGCAGCTTCGGGACAGGGGGAAATGAGCAGTTCTTC. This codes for CASSFGTGGNEQFF.

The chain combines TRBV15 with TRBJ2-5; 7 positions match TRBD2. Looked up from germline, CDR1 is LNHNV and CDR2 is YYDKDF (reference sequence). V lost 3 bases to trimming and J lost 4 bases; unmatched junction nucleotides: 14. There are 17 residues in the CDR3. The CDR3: CATSRNWGGIGGETQYF. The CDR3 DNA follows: TGTGCCACCAGCAGGAATTGGGGGGGAATTGGTGGAGAGACCCAGTACTTC.

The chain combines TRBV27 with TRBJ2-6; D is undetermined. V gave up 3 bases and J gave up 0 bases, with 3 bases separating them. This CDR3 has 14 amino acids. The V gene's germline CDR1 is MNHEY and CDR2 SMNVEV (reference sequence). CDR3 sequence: CASSFSSGANVLTF. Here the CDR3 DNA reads TGTGCCAGCAGTTTCTCCTCTGGGGCCAACGTCCTGACTTTC.

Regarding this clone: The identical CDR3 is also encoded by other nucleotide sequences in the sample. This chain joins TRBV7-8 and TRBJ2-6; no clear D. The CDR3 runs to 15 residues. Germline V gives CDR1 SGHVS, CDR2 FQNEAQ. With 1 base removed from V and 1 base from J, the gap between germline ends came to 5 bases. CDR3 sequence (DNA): TGTGCCAGCAGCTTAGTCCTTTCTGGGGCCAACGTCCTGACTTTC. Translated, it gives CASSLVLSGANVLTF. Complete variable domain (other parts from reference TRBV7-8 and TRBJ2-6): GAGVSQSPRYKVAKRGQDVALRCDPISGHVSLFWYQQALGQGPEFLTYFQNEAQLDKSGLPSDRFFAERPEGSVSTLKIQRTQQEDSAVYLCASSLVLSGANVLTFGAGSRLTVL.

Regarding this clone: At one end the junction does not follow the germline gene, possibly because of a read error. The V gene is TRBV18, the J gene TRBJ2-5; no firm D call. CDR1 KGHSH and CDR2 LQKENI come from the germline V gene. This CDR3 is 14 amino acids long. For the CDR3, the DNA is TGTGCCAGCTCCCCACAACAGAACCAAGAGACCCAGTACTTC. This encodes CASSPQQNQETQYF.

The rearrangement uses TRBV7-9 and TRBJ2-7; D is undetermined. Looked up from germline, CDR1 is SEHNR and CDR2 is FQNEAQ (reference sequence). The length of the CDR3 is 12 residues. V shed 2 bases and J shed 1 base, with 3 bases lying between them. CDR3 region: CASSLSSYEQYF. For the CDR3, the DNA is TGTGCCAGCAGCTTATCTTCCTACGAGCAGTACTTC.